Presented here are 24 T cell receptor beta chains from one specimen sequenced in a study of T cells in women clearing cervical HPV infection. Here immunoSEQ multiplex PCR was the method, and the copy in TCRdb shows in-frame clones only, minus some. The sample has about 20,000 clones. Sequencing used blood buffy coat. The source of these receptors is a woman between 18 and 75 years old with a cervical HPV16 infection that either progressed to CIN3+ or cleared (not recorded which).

A note on this clone: With the read ending 3 residues before the CDR3 end, the germline J gene is used to fill in that end. The chain carries TRBV5-1 and TRBJ2-7, with D perhaps matching TRBD2 (6 bases). The CDR3 is made up of 15 amino acids. Trimming removed 2 bases at V and 3 bases at J, with 15 bases between. Germline V gene sequence: CDR1 SGHRS, CDR2 YFSETQ. The part of the CDR3 DNA that was read is TGCGCCAGCAGCTTTCGTTCAGGGAGGATCTACGAG. It encodes CASSFRSGRIYE. The entire CDR3 sequence reads CASSFRSGRIYEQYF. Drawing the rest from reference TRBV5-1 and TRBJ2-7, the complete variable domain is KAGVTQTPRYLIKTRGQQVTLSCSPISGHRSVSWYQQTPGQGLQFLFEYFSETQRNKGNFPGRFSGRQFSNSRSEMNVSTLELGDSALYLCASSFRSGRIYEQYFGPGTRLTVT.

To note about this clone: The read terminates 3 residues before the CDR3 end, so the remaining end is supplied by the germline J gene. The J gene is TRBJ1-6, the V gene TRBV20-1, with no clear D. Germline CDR1 and CDR2: DFQATT and SNEGSKA (reference sequence). Between the trimmed V and J ends, which lost 5 bases and 9 bases, there was a span of 14 bases. The CDR3 consists of 13 residues. This CDR3 reads CSASTRFSSPLHF. The sequenced part of the CDR3 DNA is TGCAGTGCTTCCACCCGGTTTTCTTCACCC.

A word on this clone: The read ends 3 residues shy of where the CDR3 ends; the end is completed using the germline J gene. The rearrangement links TRBV27 to TRBJ2-1, with D perhaps matching TRBD2 (6 bases). Germline V lookup: CDR1 MNHEY, CDR2 SMNVEV (reference sequence). V lost 6 bases and J lost 3, with 9 bases in between. The CDR3 runs to 13 residues. CDR3 sequence: CASRQTSYNEQFF. Incomplete CDR3 DNA: TGTGCCAGCAGGCAGACTAGCTACAATGAG.

Regarding this clone: The CDR3 goes on 3 residues after the read ends, and that part is filled in from the germline J gene. The gene calls are TRBV19 and TRBJ1-5, with D perhaps TRBD1 (6 bases). The germline V gene has CDR1 LNHDA and CDR2 SQIVND (reference sequence). This CDR3 is 16 amino acids long. V was clipped by 2 bases and J by 1 base, with 12 bases between them. Partial CDR3 DNA: TGTGCCAGTAGTATAAGGACAGTTCTAAGCAATCAGCCC. Protein product: CASSIRTVLSNQP. The whole CDR3 sequence reads CASSIRTVLSNQPQHF.

About this clone: The read ends 3 residues before the CDR3 terminus; that terminus is restored from the germline J gene. J is TRBJ1-1 and V is TRBV5-1; no definite D call. The CDR3 has 14 residues. V dropped 3 bases and J dropped 0 bases, with 9 bases sitting between them. In germline, CDR1 is SGHRS, CDR2 YFSETQ. The sequenced CDR3 bases are TGCGCCAGCAGCTCTAATCTGATGAACACTGAA. Protein sequence: CASSSNLMNTE. The full CDR3 protein reads CASSSNLMNTEAFF. Full variable domain (rest looked up from reference TRBV5-1 and TRBJ1-1): KAGVTQTPRYLIKTRGQQVTLSCSPISGHRSVSWYQQTPGQGLQFLFEYFSETQRNKGNFPGRFSGRQFSNSRSEMNVSTLELGDSALYLCASSSNLMNTEAFFGQGTRLTVV.

Notes on this clone: The read terminates 3 residues ahead of where the CDR3 ends, so the germline J gene completes it. This rearrangement joins TRBV20-1 to TRBJ1-5; possibly TRBD1 for D (6 bases). Trimming shortened V by 2 bases and J by 5 bases, and 13 bases separated the two germline ends. The CDR3 sequence is 14 residues long. Germline V gene lookup returns CDR1 DFQATT and CDR2 SNEGSKA (reference sequence). The part of the CDR3 DNA that was read is TGCAGTGCTAGATTCGGGACACCATATCAGCCC. Translated, it gives CSARFGTPYQP. The entire CDR3 is CSARFGTPYQPQHF.

Of note for this clone: The CDR3 extends 3 residues past the end of the read, so its final part is completed from the germline J gene. The gene calls are TRBV4-1 and TRBJ2-1; TRBD2 matches at 13 bases. CDR1 MGHRA and CDR2 YSYEKL come from the germline V gene. There are 16 residues in the CDR3. Losses at the gene ends were 2 bases for V and 6 bases for J; bases not matched to a gene: 4. CDR3 bases read: TGCGCCAGCAGCCAACATCGACTAGCGGGGGGCAATGAG. Residues: CASSQHRLAGGNE. The full CDR3 protein is CASSQHRLAGGNEQFF.

Details on this clone: The CDR3 end falls 3 residues outside the read, so it is completed with the germline J gene. The chain carries TRBV10-3 and TRBJ2-6; TRBD1 matches at 10 bases. Unmatched junction bases numbered 1, after V lost 8 bases and J lost 0 bases. This CDR3 spans 15 amino acids. Germline V gives CDR1 ENHRY, CDR2 SYGVKD. The CDR3 spells CAIGTGVSGANVLTF. CDR3 DNA, as far as it was read: TGTGCCATCGGGACAGGGGTCTCTGGGGCCAACGTC.

About this clone: The missing CDR3 end, 3 residues past where the read stops, is filled in from the germline J gene. The same CDR3 is also encoded by other DNA sequences in this sample. The rearrangement links TRBV11-2 to TRBJ1-2; D is ambiguous. Trimming cost V 11 bases and J 0 bases, with 13 bases left between them. This CDR3 region has 13 residues. Germline CDR1 and CDR2: SGHAT and FQNNGV. Incomplete CDR3 DNA: TGTGCCGTTAAGCGGCTAGCTAACTATGGC. It yields the protein CAVKRLANYG. The full CDR3 sequence reads CAVKRLANYGYTF. Together with reference TRBV11-2 and TRBJ1-2, the CDR3 gives the full variable domain: EAGVAQSPRYKIIEKRQSVAFWCNPISGHATLYWYQQILGQGPKLLIQFQNNGVVDDSQLPKDRFSAERLKGVDSTLKIQPAKLEDSAVYLCAVKRLANYGYTFGSGTRLTVV.

Remarks on this clone: The read ends 3 residues shy of where the CDR3 ends; the end is completed using the germline J gene. The chain links TRBV2 to TRBJ2-2, with 8 bases lining up with TRBD1. The CDR3 is 16 residues long. CDR1 is SNHLY, CDR2 FYNNEI, per germline. The CDR3 protein is CASTDRANSYNSPLFF. The covered CDR3 bases are TGTGCCAGCACGGACAGGGCTAACTCCTATAATTCACCG.

A word on this clone: The read ends 3 residues early relative to the CDR3; the germline J gene fills the gap. The V and J genes are TRBV30 and TRBJ2-1; 14 nucleotides match TRBD2. The CDR3 extends over 22 amino acids. Germline assignment: CDR1 GTSNPN and CDR2 SVGIG (reference sequence). V lost 3 bases and J lost 0; bases outside the gene matches: 19. CDR3 DNA, as far as it was read: TGTGCCTGGAGGCCGGGACTAGCGGGAGAGAAGGTGTTGGTCGGCTCCTACAATGAG. Residues: CAWRPGLAGEKVLVGSYNE. From start to end, the CDR3 is CAWRPGLAGEKVLVGSYNEQFF.

Worth noting for this clone: The read stops 3 residues short of the end of the CDR3; the missing end is completed from the germline J gene. This chain connects TRBV11-2 to TRBJ2-5; 7 bases fit TRBD1. With 5 bases clipped from V and 3 bases from J, the junction kept 9 bases outside the gene matches. The CDR3 is made up of 15 amino acids. Germline loops: CDR1 SGHAT, CDR2 FQNNGV. CDR3 DNA, as far as it was read: TGTGCCAGCAGCGCCCCGTACAGGGGTGAAGAGACC. This sequence encodes CASSAPYRGEET. The entire CDR3 reads CASSAPYRGEETQYF.

As regards this clone: Read coverage stops 3 residues before the CDR3 terminus; the germline J gene supplies the remainder. This chain links TRBV5-1 with TRBJ2-5, with D perhaps TRBD2 (6 bases). Trimming removed 0 bases from V and 0 bases from J, with 12 bases in between. Per germline, CDR1 SGHRS and CDR2 YFSETQ. This CDR3 is 16 amino acids long. The sequenced CDR3 bases are TGCGCCAGCAGCTTGGGCGTAGCGGAGGACCAAGAGACC. Translation gives CASSLGVAEDQET. The complete CDR3 reads CASSLGVAEDQETQYF.

On this clone itself: The CDR3 end falls 3 residues outside the read, so it is completed with the germline J gene. J is TRBJ2-7 and V is TRBV5-6; 10 nucleotides line up with TRBD1. Trimming cost V 0 bases and J 2 bases; bases outside gene matches: 2. Germline V gene lookup returns CDR1 SGHDT and CDR2 YYEEEE. CDR3 length: 15 residues. CDR3 protein: CASSLATGGTYEQYF. The covered CDR3 bases are TGTGCCAGCAGCTTGGCGACAGGGGGCACCTACGAG.

The sequenced part of the CDR3 DNA is TGCGCCAGCAGTCAATCGGGGCACAACCTAGGGGAGACC. Translation gives CASSQSGHNLGET. The whole CDR3 region reads CASSQSGHNLGETQYF. This chain connects TRBV23-1 to TRBJ2-5; tentatively, D is TRBD1 (5 bases). The CDR3 end lies 3 residues beyond the end of the read and is filled in from the germline J gene. TRBV23-1 is noted as an ORF with a role that remains uncertain. V was clipped by 0 bases and J by 5 bases, with 16 bases between them. CDR3 size: 16 residues.

As to this clone: The sequence runs out 3 residues before the end of the CDR3; the remainder is reconstructed from the germline J gene. The chain joins TRBV18 to TRBJ1-2; no clear D gene. Germline V lookup: CDR1 KGHSH, CDR2 LQKENI. The CDR3 covers 12 residues. CDR3 DNA, as far as it was read: TGTGCCAGCTCATCAGACTACTACGAC. Protein: CASSSDYYD. The whole CDR3 protein reads CASSSDYYDYTF.

Notes on this clone: The CDR3 extends 3 residues past the end of the read, so its final part is completed from the germline J gene. This chain joins TRBV19 and TRBJ1-1; D not resolved. The CDR3 loop spans 14 amino acids. Germline-derived CDR1 and CDR2 are LNHDA and SQIVND (reference sequence). The V gene lost 5 bases and the J gene lost 6 bases, with 16 bases spanning the gap. The DNA read from the CDR3 is TGTGCCAGTAGTCTCCAGACATTAGGGCCTGAA. This sequence encodes CASSLQTLGPE. The CDR3 reads in full as CASSLQTLGPEAFF.

A remark on this clone: The read terminates 3 residues before the CDR3 end, so the remaining end is supplied by the germline J gene. V usage is TRBV5-1 and J usage is TRBJ1-1, with D unclear. V was clipped by 2 bases and J by 1 base, with 9 bases between them. Germline CDR1 and CDR2: SGHRS and YFSETQ. CDR3 length: 14 amino acids. Partial CDR3 DNA: TGCGCCAGCAGCTTAGTGGCTGGGAACACTGAA. It yields the protein CASSLVAGNTE. The entire CDR3 protein reads CASSLVAGNTEAFF.

Worth noting for this clone: The missing CDR3 end, 3 residues past where the read stops, is filled in from the germline J gene. This sequence joins TRBV19 and TRBJ1-5; 8 nucleotides agree with TRBD1. Germline CDR1 LNHDA, CDR2 SQIVND (reference sequence). This CDR3 contains 14 residues. The ends lost 11 bases at V and 4 bases at J; junction bases unmatched: 10. The part of the CDR3 DNA that was read is TGTGCCGGGGGAAGGACAGGGAGGAATCAGCCC. It specifies CAGGRTGRNQP. The full CDR3 reads CAGGRTGRNQPQHF.

Comment on this clone: From the germline J gene comes the end of the CDR3, since the read stops 3 residues before it. The chain joins TRBV5-1 to TRBJ2-5; D is uncertain. CDR1 is SGHRS, CDR2 YFSETQ, per germline. The V and J ends lost 1 base and 1 base respectively, with 8 bases between them. This CDR3 contains 14 residues. CDR3 bases read: TGCGCCAGCAGCTTGTCCCGGGTCCAAGAGACC. This encodes CASSLSRVQET. The full CDR3 reads CASSLSRVQETQYF.

With respect to this clone: The read terminates 3 residues before the CDR3 end, so the remaining end is supplied by the germline J gene. The J gene is TRBJ1-1, the V gene TRBV6-1; D possibly corresponds to TRBD1 (5 bases). The CDR3 has 13 amino acids. CDR1 and CDR2 from the germline V gene are MNHNS and SASEGT. Trimming shortened V by 2 bases and J by 1 base, and 5 bases separated the two germline ends. The CDR3 sequence is CASSEQGNTEAFF. The DNA read from the CDR3 is TGTGCCAGCAGTGAACAGGGGAACACTGAA.

The CDR3 loop reads CASSPGVAGGPYTDTQYF. Partial CDR3 DNA: TGTGCCAGCAGCCCGGGGGTAGCGGGGGGCCCTTACACAGATACG. The chain carries TRBV7-3 and TRBJ2-3; 10 bases align to TRBD2. Sequencing ends 3 residues short of the CDR3 end; the germline J gene provides the rest. Germline V gives CDR1 SGHTA, CDR2 FQGTGA. Trimming at V came to 5 bases and at J to 2 bases, leaving 13 bases not matched to a gene. The CDR3 loop spans 18 amino acids. The whole variable domain, filled in from reference TRBV7-3 and TRBJ2-3, reads GAGVSQTPSNKVTEKGKYVELRCDPISGHTALYWYRQSLGQGPEFLIYFQGTGAADDSGLPNDRFFAVRPEGSVSTLKIQRTERGDSAVYLCASSPGVAGGPYTDTQYFGPGTRLTVL.

About this clone itself: Its ends do not fully match the called genes, so a read error is possible. Within the sample, other DNA sequences also encode this same CDR3. The CDR3 reads CASSLVAGPNEQFF. The sequenced CDR3 bases are TGTGCTAGCAGCTTAGTAGCGGGGCCAAATGAG. The rearrangement joins TRBV7-6 to TRBJ2-1, with 8 bases matching TRBD2. The read ends 3 residues before the CDR3 terminus; that terminus is restored from the germline J gene. This CDR3 has 14 residues. Germline loops: CDR1 SGHVS, CDR2 FNYEAQ.

As for this clone: The read is 3 residues too short to cover the CDR3 end, so that end is filled in from the germline J gene. The gene calls are TRBV28 and TRBJ2-2, with D tentatively TRBD1 (6 bases). Germline CDR1 and CDR2: MDHEN and SYDVKM. This CDR3 is 13 amino acids long. CDR3: CASRSDSNSPLFF. The CDR3 DNA, read in part, is TGTGCCAGCAGGTCGGACAGTAATTCACCG.